This TCR beta chain was documented in a study of T cells after yellow fever vaccination. Whole-study results and caveats: Reappearing after the booster were most of the clones from primary vaccination (roughly 95% CD4, 75% to 90% CD8).

UMIs were added to TCR cDNA along with a universal primer site when it was made by 5'RACE template switching. TCRdb recomputed calls from the 5' RACE reads with MiXCR, one row per CDR3 protein. The table includes 340,000 or so distinct CDR3 sequences, approximately 12% detected once. V gave up 5 bases and J gave up 9 bases; unmatched junction bases: 11. This CDR3 region has 14 residues. This clonotype was seen at least ten times. Its matching antigen is unknown. The sample here was CD4+ T cells sorted from PBMCs, taken 15 days after the yellow fever booster vaccination. The chain is built from TRBV12-3 or TRBV12-4 and TRBJ2-5, with 8 positions matching TRBD1. The clonotype comes from a man aged 18 to 29 who received the YFV17D yellow fever vaccine. The CDR3 spells CASSPTGDRSAQYF. As DNA, the CDR3 is TGTGCCAGCAGTCCGACAGGGGATCGTTCGGCCCAGTACTTC.